The text below deals with one T cell receptor beta chain. Its target is unknown. The sample belongs to a study of radiation and T cells in renal cell carcinoma. Study-wide background: Nephrectomy followed 15 Gy stereotactic body radiation by 4 weeks. Study-wide results and limits: No pretreatment tumor biopsies were available for baseline clonotypes. Top tumor clonotypes rose in blood 2 weeks post-radiation, then contracted.

Regarding time point: blood 2 weeks post-SBRT. Noted treatment: 15 Gy SBRT to primary tumor, nephrectomy 4 weeks later. Serial blood draws occurred at baseline and 2 and 4 weeks post-SBRT. Repertoires were generated with immunoSEQ multiplex PCR, while TCRdb's copy carries only in-frame clones and drops some. The data hold 160,000 or so clones, with roughly 89% observed a single time. The CDR3 has 17 residues. V gave up 7 bases and J gave up 0 bases; unmatched junction bases: 11. Germline CDR1 reads MDHEN; CDR2 reads SYDVKM. This TCR came from a woman aged 50 to 65 with renal cell carcinoma. The sequenced sample was blood, obtained from a patient whose treatment included radiotherapy and nephrectomy. The chain recombines TRBV28 with TRBJ1-5, with 8 bases matching TRBD1. The CDR3 loop is CASIPGAGGHSNQPQHF. The CDR3 nucleotides read TGTGCCAGCATCCCCGGAGCAGGGGGCCATAGCAATCAGCCCCAGCATTTT.